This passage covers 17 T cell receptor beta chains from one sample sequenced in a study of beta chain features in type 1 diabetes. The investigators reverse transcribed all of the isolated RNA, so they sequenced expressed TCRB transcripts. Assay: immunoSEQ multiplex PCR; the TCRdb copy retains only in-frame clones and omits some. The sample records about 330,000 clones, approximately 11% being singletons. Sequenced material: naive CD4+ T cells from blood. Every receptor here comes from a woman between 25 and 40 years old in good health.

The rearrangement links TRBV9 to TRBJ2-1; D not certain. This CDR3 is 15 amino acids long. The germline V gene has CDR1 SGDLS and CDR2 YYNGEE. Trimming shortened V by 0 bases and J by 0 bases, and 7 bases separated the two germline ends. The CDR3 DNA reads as TGTGCCAGCAGCGTAGAAACAGACTCCTACAATGAGCAGTTCTTC. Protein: CASSVETDSYNEQFF.

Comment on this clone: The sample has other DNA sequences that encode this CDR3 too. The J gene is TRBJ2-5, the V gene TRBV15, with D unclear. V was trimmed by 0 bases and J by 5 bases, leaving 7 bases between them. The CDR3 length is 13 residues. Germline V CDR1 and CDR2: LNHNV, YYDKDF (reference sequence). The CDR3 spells CATSRDLSETQYF. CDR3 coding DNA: TGTGCCACCAGCAGAGATTTGAGCGAGACCCAGTACTTC.

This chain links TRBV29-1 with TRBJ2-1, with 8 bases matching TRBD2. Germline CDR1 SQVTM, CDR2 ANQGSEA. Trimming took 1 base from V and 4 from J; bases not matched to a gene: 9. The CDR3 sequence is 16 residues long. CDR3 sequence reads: CSVEGPGGISYNEQFF. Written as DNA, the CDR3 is TGCAGCGTTGAAGGCCCGGGAGGGATTTCTTACAATGAGCAGTTCTTC.

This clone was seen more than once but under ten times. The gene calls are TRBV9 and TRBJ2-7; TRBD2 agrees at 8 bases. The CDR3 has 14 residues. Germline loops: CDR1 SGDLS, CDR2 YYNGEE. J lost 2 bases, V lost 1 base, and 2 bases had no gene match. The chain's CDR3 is CASSVSGSAYEQYF. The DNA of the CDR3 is TGTGCCAGCAGCGTAAGCGGGAGTGCCTACGAGCAGTACTTC.

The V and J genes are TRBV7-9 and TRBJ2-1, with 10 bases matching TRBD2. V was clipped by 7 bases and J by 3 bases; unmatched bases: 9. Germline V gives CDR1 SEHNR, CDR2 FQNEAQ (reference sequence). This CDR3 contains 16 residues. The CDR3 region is CASTPPGTSDYNEQFF. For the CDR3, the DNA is TGTGCCAGCACTCCTCCCGGGACTAGCGACTACAATGAGCAGTTCTTC.

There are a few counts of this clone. The CDR3 loop reads CASSLLNTGELFF. The CDR3 coding sequence is TGTGCCAGCAGCTTACTGAACACCGGGGAGCTGTTTTTT. The chain combines TRBV7-2 with TRBJ2-2; D not certain. The V gene lost 2 bases and the J gene lost 1 base, with 2 bases spanning the gap. CDR3 length equals 13 residues. Germline CDR1 SGHTA, CDR2 FQGNSA.

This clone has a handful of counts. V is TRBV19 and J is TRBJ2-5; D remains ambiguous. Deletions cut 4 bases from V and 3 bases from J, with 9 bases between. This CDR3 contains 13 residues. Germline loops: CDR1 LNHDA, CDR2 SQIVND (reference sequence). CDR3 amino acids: CASSKSTEETQYF. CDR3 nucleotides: TGTGCCAGTAGTAAGAGTACAGAAGAGACCCAGTACTTC.

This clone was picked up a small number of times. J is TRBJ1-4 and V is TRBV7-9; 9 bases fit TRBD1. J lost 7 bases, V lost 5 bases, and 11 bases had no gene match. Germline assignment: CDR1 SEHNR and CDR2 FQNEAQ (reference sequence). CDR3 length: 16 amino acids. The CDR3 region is CASSEPRDRVGEKLFF. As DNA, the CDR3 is TGTGCCAGCAGCGAACCGCGGGACAGGGTGGGTGAAAAACTGTTTTTT.

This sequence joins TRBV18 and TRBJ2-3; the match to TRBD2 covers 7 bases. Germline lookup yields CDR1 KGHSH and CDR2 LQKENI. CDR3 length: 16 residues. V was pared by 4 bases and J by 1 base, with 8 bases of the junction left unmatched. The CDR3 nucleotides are TGTGCCAGCTCACGGAGGGAACTAGCGCGCACAGATACGCAGTATTTT. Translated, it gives CASSRRELARTDTQYF.

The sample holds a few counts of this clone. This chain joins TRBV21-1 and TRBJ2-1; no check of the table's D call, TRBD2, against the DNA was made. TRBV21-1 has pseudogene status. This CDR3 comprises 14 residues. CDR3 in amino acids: CASSPRDYSNEQFF. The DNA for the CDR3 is TGTGCCAGCAGCCCCCGGGATTACAGCAATGAGCAGTTCTTC.

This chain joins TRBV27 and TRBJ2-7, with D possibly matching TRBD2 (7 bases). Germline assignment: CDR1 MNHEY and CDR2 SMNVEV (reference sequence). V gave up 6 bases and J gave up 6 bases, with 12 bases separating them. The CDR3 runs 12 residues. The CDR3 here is CASSGGGGEQYF. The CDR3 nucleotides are TGTGCCAGCAGCGGCGGGGGCGGCGAGCAGTACTTC.

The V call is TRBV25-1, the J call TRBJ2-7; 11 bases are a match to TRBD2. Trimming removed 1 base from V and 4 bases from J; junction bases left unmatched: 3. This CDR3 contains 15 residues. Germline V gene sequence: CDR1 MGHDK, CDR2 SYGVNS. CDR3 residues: CASSESVAGGYEQYF. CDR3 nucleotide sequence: TGTGCCAGCAGTGAATCGGTAGCGGGAGGGTACGAGCAGTACTTC.

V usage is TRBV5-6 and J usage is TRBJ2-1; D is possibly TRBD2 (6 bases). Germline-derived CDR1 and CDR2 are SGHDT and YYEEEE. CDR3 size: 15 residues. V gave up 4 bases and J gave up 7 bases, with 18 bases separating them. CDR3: CASSRRIERENEQFF. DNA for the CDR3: TGTGCCAGCAGCCGCCGTATTGAACGGGAGAATGAGCAGTTCTTC.

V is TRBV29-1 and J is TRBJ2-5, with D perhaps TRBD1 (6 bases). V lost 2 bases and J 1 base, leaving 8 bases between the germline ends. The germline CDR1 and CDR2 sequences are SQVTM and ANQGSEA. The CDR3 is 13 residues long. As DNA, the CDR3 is TGCAGCGTTGAAACGACAGGCCAAGAGACCCAGTACTTC. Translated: CSVETTGQETQYF. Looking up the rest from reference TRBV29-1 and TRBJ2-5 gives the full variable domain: SAVISQKPSRDICQRGTSLTIQCQVDSQVTMMFWYRQQPGQSLTLIATANQGSEATYESGFVIDKFPISRPNLTFSTLTVSNMSPEDSSIYLCSVETTGQETQYFGPGTRLLVL.

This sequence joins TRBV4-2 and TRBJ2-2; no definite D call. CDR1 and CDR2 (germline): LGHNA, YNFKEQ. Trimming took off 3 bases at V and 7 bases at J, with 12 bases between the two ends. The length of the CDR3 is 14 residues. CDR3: CASSQAQSFGELFF. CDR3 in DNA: TGTGCCAGCAGCCAGGCCCAATCATTCGGGGAGCTGTTTTTT.

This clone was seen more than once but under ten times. CDR3 coding DNA: TGTGCCAGCAGTAGGGACACCTCTAGCACAGATACGCAGTATTTT. Residues: CASSRDTSSTDTQYF. The chain combines TRBV6-5 with TRBJ2-3; weak D call: TRBD1 (6 bases). Germline CDR1 and CDR2: MNHEY and SVGAGI. The CDR3 has 15 residues. V was pared by 5 bases and J by 0 bases, with 12 bases between.

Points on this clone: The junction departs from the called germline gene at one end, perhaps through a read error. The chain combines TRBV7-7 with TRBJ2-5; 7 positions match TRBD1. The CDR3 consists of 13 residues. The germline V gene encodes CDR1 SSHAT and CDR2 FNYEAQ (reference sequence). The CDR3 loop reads CASSPDRSETQYF. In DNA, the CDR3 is TGTGCTAGCAGCCCGGACAGGAGTGAGACCCAGTACTTC.